The T cell receptor beta chain under discussion was sequenced for a study of Ad26.COV2.S vaccination and SARS-CoV-2 variants. Study-wide context: Intramuscular Ad26.COV2.S at 5x10^10 or 1x10^11 viral particles. Study findings and constraints: Vaccinated individuals (as opposed to placebo recipients) had higher spike-specific TCR breadth. Measurement of non-spike TCR breadth gave similar results in vaccine and placebo recipients.

Some clones are missing from TCRdb's copy, which holds only in-frame ones; the method was immunoSEQ multiplex PCR. The sample has some 400,000 clones, roughly 90% seen once. The V end was cut by 3 bases, the J end by 6 bases, with 8 bases between. This CDR3 is 13 amino acids long. On this clone itself: The antigen is undetermined.

The treatment is: 15 to 20 received Ad26.COV2.S at low or high dose, single or two shots; five or six received placebo; per-sample allocation not given. Samples were taken on day 63 after the first vaccine or placebo injection. An Ad26 vector expressing Wuhan-strain SARS-CoV-2 spike served as the vaccine. V and J are TRBV12-3 or TRBV12-4 and TRBJ2-2; D may be TRBD2 (5 bases). This receptor was obtained from a person between 18 and 65 years old who received the Ad26.COV2.S COVID-19 vaccine or a placebo. The sequencing used peripheral blood, collected in a trial of Ad26.COV2.S vaccine versus placebo. The CDR3, as DNA: TGTGCCAGCAGTTTTCGGCGGGCCGGGGAGCTGTTTTTT. Residues: CASSFRRAGELFF.